This T cell receptor beta chain came from a study of molecular identifiers for immune sequencing clone quantification. Via MiXCR, TCRdb re-called the PCR reads, giving one row per CDR3 protein. Of fewer than 350,000 distinct CDR3 sequences in the sample, over 20% were seen once. Sorted inputs of about 18,000 to 1,100,000 cells, with 10%, 30% or 50% RNA, yielded naive CD8 libraries. This clonotype was recorded a few times. Trimming shortened V by 4 bases and J by 4 bases, and 12 bases separated the two germline ends. Germline V lookup: CDR1 SGHDT, CDR2 YYEEEE. The CDR3 is 13 amino acids. The source material was naive CD8+ T cells from blood, with Jurkat cell RNA spiked in. Indicated subset: FACS-sorted CD8+CD4-CCR7+CD45RA+ naive T cells. The rearrangement links TRBV5-6 to TRBJ2-7; D gene uncertain. This receptor was obtained from a human donor in good health. Some libraries in this study had Jurkat cell RNA spiked in. The CDR3 loop reads CASSHQNSYEQYF. The CDR3 nucleotides are TGTGCCAGCAGCCACCAGAATTCGTACGAGCAGTACTTC.